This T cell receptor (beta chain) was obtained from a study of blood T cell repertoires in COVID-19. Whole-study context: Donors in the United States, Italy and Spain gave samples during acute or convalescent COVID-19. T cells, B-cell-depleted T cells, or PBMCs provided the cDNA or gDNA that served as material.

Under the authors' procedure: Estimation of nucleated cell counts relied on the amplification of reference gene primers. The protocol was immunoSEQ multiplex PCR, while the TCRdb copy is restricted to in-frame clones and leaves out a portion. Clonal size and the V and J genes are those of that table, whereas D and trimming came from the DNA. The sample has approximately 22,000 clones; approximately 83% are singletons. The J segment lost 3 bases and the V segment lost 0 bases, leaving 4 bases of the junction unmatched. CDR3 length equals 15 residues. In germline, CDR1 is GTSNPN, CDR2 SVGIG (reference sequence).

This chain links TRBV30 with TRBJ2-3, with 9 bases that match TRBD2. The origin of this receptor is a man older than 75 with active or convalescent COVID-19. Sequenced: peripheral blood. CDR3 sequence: CAWSVRLAGTDTQYF. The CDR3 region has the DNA TGTGCCTGGAGTGTACGTCTAGCGGGGACAGATACGCAGTATTTT.